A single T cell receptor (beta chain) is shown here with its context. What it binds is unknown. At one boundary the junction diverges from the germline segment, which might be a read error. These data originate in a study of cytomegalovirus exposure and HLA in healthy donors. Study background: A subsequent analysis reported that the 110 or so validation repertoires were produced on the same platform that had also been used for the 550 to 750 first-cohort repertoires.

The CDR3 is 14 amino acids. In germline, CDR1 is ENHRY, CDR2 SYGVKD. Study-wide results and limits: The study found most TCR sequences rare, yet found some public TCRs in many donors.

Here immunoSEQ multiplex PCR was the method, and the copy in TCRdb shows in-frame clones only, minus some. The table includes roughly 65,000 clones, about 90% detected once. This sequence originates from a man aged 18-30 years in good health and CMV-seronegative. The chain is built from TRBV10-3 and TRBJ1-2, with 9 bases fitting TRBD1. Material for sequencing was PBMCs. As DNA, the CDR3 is TGTGCCATCAGAGAGTCCGGGACAGGGTTTGGCTACACCTTC. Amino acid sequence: CAIRESGTGFGYTF.